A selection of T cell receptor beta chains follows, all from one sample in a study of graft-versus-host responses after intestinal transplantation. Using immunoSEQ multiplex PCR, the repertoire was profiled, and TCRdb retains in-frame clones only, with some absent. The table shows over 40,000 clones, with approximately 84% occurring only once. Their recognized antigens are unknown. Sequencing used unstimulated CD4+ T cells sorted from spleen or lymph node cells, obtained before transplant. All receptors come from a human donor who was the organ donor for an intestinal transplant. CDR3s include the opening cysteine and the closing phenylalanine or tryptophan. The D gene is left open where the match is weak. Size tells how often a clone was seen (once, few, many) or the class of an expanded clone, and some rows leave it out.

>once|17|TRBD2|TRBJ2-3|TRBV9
CASSFSTSGGAADTQYF
TGTGCCAGCAGCTTCTCGACTAGCGGGGGCGCCGCAGATACGCAGTATTTT
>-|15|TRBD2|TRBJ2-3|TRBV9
CASSATSGGTDTQYF
TGTGCCAGCAGCGCAACTAGCGGGGGCACAGATACGCAGTATTTT
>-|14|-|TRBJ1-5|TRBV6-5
CASSPGNSNQPQHF
TGTGCCAGCAGTCCAGGGAATAGCAATCAGCCCCAGCATTTT
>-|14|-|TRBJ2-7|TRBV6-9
CASSYSTGPYEQYF
TGTGCCAGCAGTTACTCCACAGGACCCTACGAGCAGTACTTC
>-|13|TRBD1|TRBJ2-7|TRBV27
CASRGQGAREQYF
TGTGCCAGCAGGGGACAGGGGGCTCGCGAGCAGTACTTC
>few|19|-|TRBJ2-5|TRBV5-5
CASSYRAKKPPLDQETQYF
TGTGCCAGCAGCTACCGGGCAAAAAAACCTCCCCTCGACCAAGAGACCCAGTACTTC
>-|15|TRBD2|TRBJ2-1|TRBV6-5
CASSSGLAAYNEQFF
TGTGCCAGCAGTTCCGGACTAGCGGCCTACAATGAGCAGTTCTTC
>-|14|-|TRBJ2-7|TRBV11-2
CASSPSTGAYEQYF
TGTGCCAGCAGCCCGTCGACGGGGGCCTACGAGCAGTACTTC
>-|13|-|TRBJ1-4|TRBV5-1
CASSLDRVEKLFF
TGCGCCAGCAGCTTGGACAGGGTTGAAAAACTGTTTTTT
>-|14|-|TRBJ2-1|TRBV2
CASSQTSQNNEQFF
TGTGCCAGCAGTCAGACTAGTCAGAACAATGAGCAGTTCTTC
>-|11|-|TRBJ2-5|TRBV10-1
CANQTRLTQYF
TGCGCCAACCAGACACGTCTGACCCAGTACTTC
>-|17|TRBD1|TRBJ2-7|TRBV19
CASSIIPGQGFSYEQYF
TGTGCCAGTAGTATTATTCCGGGACAGGGATTTTCCTACGAGCAGTACTTC
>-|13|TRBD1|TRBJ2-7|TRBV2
CASSTGGRYEQYF
TGTGCCAGTTCAACAGGGGGCCGTTACGAGCAGTACTTC
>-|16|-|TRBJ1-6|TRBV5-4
CASSLWGFDKGSPLHF
TGTGCCAGCAGCTTGTGGGGATTTGATAAAGGGTCACCCCTCCACTTT
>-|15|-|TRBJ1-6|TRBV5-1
CASSLVKGGNSPLHF
TGCGCCAGCAGCTTGGTTAAGGGAGGGAATTCACCCCTCCACTTT
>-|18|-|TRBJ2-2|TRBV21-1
CASRPPQAGGTNTGELFF
TGTGCCAGCAGACCCCCGCAAGCGGGAGGGACGAACACCGGGGAGCTGTTTTTT
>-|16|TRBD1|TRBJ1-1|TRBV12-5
CASGPRQGHRNTEAFF
TGTGCTAGTGGTCCACGACAGGGGCACCGGAACACTGAAGCTTTCTTT
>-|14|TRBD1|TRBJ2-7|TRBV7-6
CASSLGTPGGEQYF
TGTGCCAGCAGCTTAGGGACCCCAGGGGGCGAGCAGTACTTC
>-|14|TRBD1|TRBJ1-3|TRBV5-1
CASSPGQGGNTIYF
TGCGCCAGCAGCCCGGGACAGGGGGGAAACACCATATATTTT
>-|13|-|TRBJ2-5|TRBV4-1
CASSQGRGETQYF
TGCGCCAGCAGCCAAGGTAGAGGGGAGACCCAGTACTTC
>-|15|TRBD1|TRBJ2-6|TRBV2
CAFKGQFSGANVLTF
TGTGCCTTCAAGGGACAGTTCTCTGGGGCCAACGTCCTGACTTTC
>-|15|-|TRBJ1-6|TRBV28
CASSLPGSYNSPLHF
TGTGCCAGCAGTTTGCCAGGCTCCTATAATTCACCCCTCCACTTT
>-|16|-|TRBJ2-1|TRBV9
CASSPLIAGSYNEQFF
TGTGCCAGCAGCCCCCTAATCGCAGGATCCTACAATGAGCAGTTCTTC
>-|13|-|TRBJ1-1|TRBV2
CASRRMMNTEAFF
TGTGCCAGCAGGAGAATGATGAACACTGAAGCTTTCTTT
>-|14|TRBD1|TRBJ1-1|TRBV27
CASNLRGGDTEAFF
TGTGCCAGCAATCTCAGGGGGGGGGACACTGAAGCTTTCTTT
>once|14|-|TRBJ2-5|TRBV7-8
CASSPGRPGETQYF
TGTGCCAGCAGCCCAGGGAGACCTGGGGAGACCCAGTACTTC
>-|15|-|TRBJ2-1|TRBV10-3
CAIRRLGDNYNEQFF
TGTGCCATCAGGCGATTGGGGGATAACTACAATGAGCAGTTCTTC
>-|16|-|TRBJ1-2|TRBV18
CASSPVSPASKDGYTF
TGTGCCAGCTCACCAGTAAGTCCGGCCTCAAAGGATGGCTACACCTTC
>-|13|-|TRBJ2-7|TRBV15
CATSRDLRYEQYF
TGTGCCACCAGCAGGGACCTAAGATACGAGCAGTACTTC
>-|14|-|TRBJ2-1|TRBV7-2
CASSSAISSNEQFF
TGTGCCAGCAGCTCAGCGATTTCGTCCAATGAGCAGTTCTTC
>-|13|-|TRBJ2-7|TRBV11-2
CASSPVGGYEQYF
TGTGCCAGCAGCCCAGTAGGGGGGTACGAGCAGTACTTC
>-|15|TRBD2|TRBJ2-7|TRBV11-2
CASSPRGVAGYEQYF
TGTGCCAGCAGCCCCCGGGGGGTAGCGGGCTACGAGCAGTACTTC
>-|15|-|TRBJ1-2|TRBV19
CASSIVSGEYYGYTF
TGTGCCAGTAGTATAGTTTCAGGGGAATACTATGGCTACACCTTC
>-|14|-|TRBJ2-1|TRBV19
CASNSGVLYNEQFF
TGTGCCAGTAATTCGGGGGTACTCTACAATGAGCAGTTCTTC
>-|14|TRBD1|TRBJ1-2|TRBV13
CASSFGTVWNGYTF
TGTGCCAGCAGCTTCGGGACAGTCTGGAATGGCTACACCTTC